The 27 T cell receptor beta chains presented below share a single source sample, sequenced in a study of Ad26.COV2.S vaccination and SARS-CoV-2 variants. Treatment given: approximately 18 received Ad26.COV2.S at low or high dose, single or two shots; 5 received placebo; per-sample allocation not given. Samples analyzed were those drawn on day 63 after the first vaccine or placebo injection. The protocol was immunoSEQ multiplex PCR, while the TCRdb copy is restricted to in-frame clones and leaves out a portion. The table lists approximately 480,000 clones, around 88% of them singletons. Material: peripheral blood, obtained in a trial of Ad26.COV2.S vaccine versus placebo. All receptors derive from a person between 18 and 60 years old who received the Ad26.COV2.S COVID-19 vaccine or a placebo.

V usage is TRBV28 and J usage is TRBJ1-2; D ambiguous. CDR1 MDHEN and CDR2 SYDVKM come from the germline V gene. The germline V and J ends were trimmed by 3 bases and 7 bases, with 6 bases remaining between them. The CDR3 has 11 amino acids. The CDR3 nucleotides are TGTGCCAGCAGTTTCCTCCGTGGCTACACCTTC. As protein: CASSFLRGYTF.

The V call is TRBV9, the J call TRBJ1-2; D uncertain. CDR3 size: 16 residues. Germline V gene data show CDR1 as SGDLS and CDR2 as YYNGEE. The V and J ends lost 4 bases and 3 bases respectively, with 19 bases between them. This CDR3 reads CASSQDTSSSDYGYTF. The CDR3 bases are TGTGCCAGCAGCCAAGATACGTCTTCCTCCGACTATGGCTACACCTTC.

The rearrangement uses TRBV25-1 and TRBJ1-2; weak D call: TRBD1 (6 bases). V lost 5 bases and J 7 bases, leaving 14 bases between the germline ends. The CDR3 runs 13 residues. From germline, CDR1 is MGHDK and CDR2 SYGVNS. CDR3 DNA: TGTGCCAGCAGTCGTACAGGGCAAGGTGGCTACACCTTC. Protein product: CASSRTGQGGYTF.

This clone was detected only once. V gene TRBV28 combines with J gene TRBJ1-1; weak D call: TRBD1 (6 bases). Trimming took off 2 bases at V and 12 bases at J, with 19 bases between the two ends. The CDR3 covers 14 residues. Per the germline V gene, CDR1 is MDHEN and CDR2 is SYDVKM. CDR3 DNA sequence: TGTGCCAGCAGTTTAGGTTGGGGGGCCCCCATCTCTTTCTTT. As protein: CASSLGWGAPISFF.

The rearrangement joins TRBV5-1 to TRBJ1-1, with a tentative D call TRBD1 (6 bases). This CDR3 is 16 amino acids long. Germline CDR1 reads SGHRS; CDR2 reads YFSETQ. The V and J ends lost 5 bases and 1 base respectively, with 18 bases between them. The CDR3 loop is CASRAGQTTWNTEAFF. The CDR3, as DNA: TGCGCCAGCAGAGCGGGACAAACCACTTGGAACACTGAAGCTTTCTTT.

The chain employs TRBV2 and TRBJ1-1; 9 positions match TRBD1. This CDR3 is built from 14 residues. Germline V gives CDR1 SNHLY, CDR2 FYNNEI. V gave up 1 base and J gave up 11 bases; unmatched junction bases: 8. DNA for the CDR3: TGTGCCAGCAGTGAAGGGGGACAGGGCTTTGCGGCTTTCTTT. As protein: CASSEGGQGFAAFF.

The rearrangement uses TRBV19 and TRBJ2-7; TRBD2 matches 7 bases. V was clipped by 6 bases and J by 2 bases; unmatched bases: 16. The germline V gene encodes CDR1 LNHDA and CDR2 SQIVND (reference sequence). This CDR3 is 17 amino acids long. The DNA for the CDR3 is TGTGCCAGTAGCCTAAAAGGGACTATCGGAACCACCTACGAGCAGTACTTC. Its protein is CASSLKGTIGTTYEQYF. Variable domain in full (rest from reference TRBV19 and TRBJ2-7): DGGITQSPKYLFRKEGQNVTLSCEQNLNHDAMYWYRQDPGQGLRLIYYSQIVNDFQKGDIAEGYSVSREKKESFPLTVTSAQKNPTAFYLCASSLKGTIGTTYEQYFGPGTRLTVT.

The rearrangement joins TRBV5-6 to TRBJ2-7, with 7 bases identical to TRBD1. V lost 3 bases to trimming and J lost 6 bases; unmatched junction nucleotides: 3. Per germline, CDR1 SGHDT and CDR2 YYEEEE. This CDR3 contains 12 residues. CDR3 protein: CASSYGTVEQYF. CDR3 nucleotide sequence: TGTGCCAGCAGCTACGGGACAGTCGAGCAGTACTTC. Full variable domain (outside the CDR3, taken from reference TRBV5-6 and TRBJ2-7): DAGVTQSPTHLIKTRGQQVTLRCSPKSGHDTVSWYQQALGQGPQFIFQYYEEEERQRGNFPDRFSGHQFPNYSSELNVNALLLGDSALYLCASSYGTVEQYFGPGTRLTVT.

This sequence joins TRBV28 and TRBJ1-1; 7 nucleotides match TRBD1. Trimming removed 10 bases from V and 7 bases from J; junction bases left unmatched: 9. The germline CDR1 and CDR2 sequences are MDHEN and SYDVKM. This CDR3 comprises 12 residues. The CDR3 loop is CATQEGQLEAFF. The CDR3 coding sequence is TGTGCCACACAAGAGGGACAGCTTGAAGCTTTCTTT.

This chain links TRBV7-2 with TRBJ2-7; TRBD1 matches 8 bases. The CDR3 consists of 14 residues. After removal of 5 bases from V and 0 bases from J, the junction contained 3 bases not matched to a gene. Germline V lookup: CDR1 SGHTA, CDR2 FQGNSA. The CDR3 region is CASSTQGGSYEQYF. The CDR3 bases are TGTGCCAGCAGCACACAGGGGGGCTCCTACGAGCAGTACTTC.

The V gene is TRBV6-5, the J gene TRBJ2-7, with no clear D. The germline CDR1 and CDR2 sequences are MNHEY and SVGAGI. This CDR3 has 14 residues. Trimming removed 0 bases at V and 1 base at J, with 7 bases between. The CDR3 protein is CASSYSAGSYEQYF. The CDR3 DNA is TGTGCCAGCAGTTACTCCGCAGGTTCCTACGAGCAGTACTTC.

The J gene is TRBJ2-3, the V gene TRBV5-8; D may correspond to TRBD1 or TRBD2 (5 bases each). Trimming left V 0 bases short and J 1 base short, with 15 bases between. CDR1 is SGHTS, CDR2 YDEGEE, per germline. The CDR3 contains 17 residues. This chain's CDR3 is CASSLAGTTWGTDTQYF. CDR3 nucleotides: TGTGCCAGCAGCTTGGCGGGGACCACCTGGGGCACAGATACGCAGTATTTT.

This chain connects TRBV11-2 to TRBJ1-5; no reliable D call. Germline V gene sequence: CDR1 SGHAT, CDR2 FQNNGV. The CDR3 sequence is 13 residues long. Deletions cut 3 bases from V and 0 bases from J, with 3 bases between. The CDR3: CASSFRSNQPQHF. CDR3 nucleotide sequence: TGTGCCAGCAGCTTTCGTAGCAATCAGCCCCAGCATTTT.

The sample holds a few counts of this clone. The chain has TRBV5-1 and TRBJ1-3; D perhaps matches TRBD1 (5 bases). This CDR3 has 14 residues. The V and J ends lost 4 bases and 4 bases respectively, with 12 bases between them. CDR1 and CDR2 (germline): SGHRS, YFSETQ. Here the CDR3 reads CASSPGTLGNTIYF. As DNA, the CDR3 is TGCGCCAGCAGCCCAGGGACCCTGGGAAACACCATATATTTT.

Points on this clone: Other nucleotide sequences from this sample produce the same CDR3. The rearrangement links TRBV18 to TRBJ1-1; maybe TRBD1 (6 bases). The CDR3 has 12 amino acids. The ends were cut back, 3 bases at V and 8 bases at J, with 10 bases in the middle. CDR1 is KGHSH and CDR2 is LQKENI in the germline V gene. CDR3 region: CASSPLGTEAFF. CDR3 nucleotides: TGTGCCAGCTCACCTCTAGGGACAGAAGCTTTCTTT. Looking up the rest from reference TRBV18 and TRBJ1-1 gives the full variable domain: NAGVMQNPRHLVRRRGQEARLRCSPMKGHSHVYWYRQLPEEGLKFMVYLQKENIIDESGMPKERFSAEFPKEGPSILRIQQVVRGDSAAYFCASSPLGTEAFFGQGTRLTVV.

The chain recombines TRBV7-3 with TRBJ2-1; D remains unclear. V was clipped by 1 base and J by 9 bases, with 10 bases between them. This CDR3 region has 13 residues. Germline assignment: CDR1 SGHTA and CDR2 FQGTGA. For the CDR3, the DNA is TGTGCCAGCAGCTTAAGGGGAAAGGGTGAGCAGTTCTTC. Amino acids: CASSLRGKGEQFF.

The chain recombines TRBV28 with TRBJ1-1; no clear D gene. V shed 3 bases and J shed 0 bases, with 11 bases lying between them. The length of the CDR3 is 15 residues. CDR1 MDHEN and CDR2 SYDVKM come from the germline V gene. The CDR3 bases are TGTGCCAGCAGTTTGATTGGGCCAATGAACACTGAAGCTTTCTTT. Its protein is CASSLIGPMNTEAFF.

The gene calls are TRBV28 and TRBJ1-1; 8 nucleotides match TRBD1. V was pared by 8 bases and J by 0 bases, with 11 bases of the junction left unmatched. The length of the CDR3 is 16 residues. CDR1 is MDHEN and CDR2 is SYDVKM in the germline V gene. In DNA form, the CDR3 reads TGTGCCAGCCTCTCGATCAGGGGGCGAATGAACACTGAAGCTTTCTTT. Protein product: CASLSIRGRMNTEAFF.

V usage is TRBV4-3 and J usage is TRBJ1-2; 7 bases align to TRBD1. V gave up 2 bases and J gave up 0 bases; unmatched junction bases: 9. CDR1 and CDR2 from the germline V gene are LGHNA and YSLEER. The CDR3 loop spans 17 amino acids. CDR3 coding DNA: TGCGCCAGCAGCCAAAGACAGGGTGGAGAGGCTAACTATGGCTACACCTTC. Its protein product is CASSQRQGGEANYGYTF.

The chain is built from TRBV6-2 or TRBV6-3 and TRBJ2-7; a possible D gene is TRBD1 (6 bases). CDR1 is MNHEY and CDR2 is SVGEGT in the germline V gene. Trimming took 0 bases from V and 4 from J, leaving 16 bases between them. The CDR3 runs to 16 residues. CDR3 protein: CASSYSQTWGPYEQYF. Written as DNA, the CDR3 is TGTGCCAGCAGTTACTCCCAAACCTGGGGGCCTTACGAGCAGTACTTC.

This clone was observed once. This chain joins TRBV6-5 and TRBJ1-2; D might be TRBD1 (5 bases). Trimming pared 6 bases from V and 8 bases from J, leaving 22 bases between. This CDR3 region has 15 residues. The V gene's germline CDR1 is MNHEY and CDR2 SVGAGI. CDR3 sequence: CASRGLGQLVEGYTF. The CDR3 DNA reads as TGTGCCAGCAGGGGGCTGGGGCAGTTGGTTGAGGGCTACACCTTC.

This sequence joins TRBV30 and TRBJ1-6; no definite D call. This CDR3 is 13 amino acids long. CDR1 is GTSNPN, CDR2 SVGIG, per germline (reference sequence). Trimming cost V 2 bases and J 4 bases, with 6 bases left between them. CDR3 nucleotides: TGTGCCTGGAGTAAGGAGTATAATTCACCCCTCCACTTT. Translated: CAWSKEYNSPLHF.

The chain combines TRBV7-9 with TRBJ2-1; possible D gene TRBD1, 7 bases. With 5 bases removed from V and 2 bases from J, the gap between germline ends came to 13 bases. This CDR3 is built from 15 residues. The germline CDR1 and CDR2 sequences are SEHNR and FQNEAQ (reference sequence). The CDR3 region is CASSKEGATYNEQFF. For the CDR3, the DNA is TGTGCCAGCAGCAAGGAGGGGGCGACCTACAATGAGCAGTTCTTC. Using reference TRBV7-9 and TRBJ2-1 for the parts outside the CDR3, the full variable domain is DTGVSQNPRHKITKRGQNVTFRCDPISEHNRLYWYRQTLGQGPEFLTYFQNEAQLEKSRLLSDRFSAERPKGSFSTLEIQRTEQGDSAMYLCASSKEGATYNEQFFGPGTRLTVL.

This clone was found once. The CDR3 DNA sequence: TGTGCCAGCAGCCGCTCCGGGACTAGAGCCTACGAGCAGTACTTC. Translation gives CASSRSGTRAYEQYF. The chain uses TRBV5-4 and TRBJ2-7; 8 bases are shared with TRBD2. This CDR3 is built from 15 residues. The germline V gene has CDR1 SGHNT and CDR2 YYREEE (reference sequence). With 4 bases clipped from V and 2 bases from J, the junction kept 8 bases outside the gene matches.

This chain joins TRBV24-1 and TRBJ2-5, with a tentative D call TRBD1 (6 bases). V gave up 7 bases and J gave up 3 bases, with 8 bases separating them. Germline V lookup: CDR1 KGHDR, CDR2 SFDVKD. The CDR3 totals 12 residues. Here the CDR3 DNA reads TGTGCCACCAGGGACAGCGAAGAGACCCAGTACTTC. Translated: CATRDSEETQYF.

This clone was detected only once. The chain links TRBV2 to TRBJ2-1; 8 bases are shared with TRBD2. Germline lookup yields CDR1 SNHLY and CDR2 FYNNEI. Trimming cost V 4 bases and J 6 bases; bases outside gene matches: 8. This CDR3 region has 15 residues. DNA of the CDR3: TGTGCCAGCAGTGGGGGAGCGGGAGCTGGCAATGAGCAGTTCTTC. Protein sequence: CASSGGAGAGNEQFF. Complete variable domain (other parts from reference TRBV2 and TRBJ2-1): EPEVTQTPSHQVTQMGQEVILRCVPISNHLYFYWYRQILGQKVEFLVSFYNNEISEKSEIFDDQFSVERPDGSNFTLKIRSTKLEDSAMYFCASSGGAGAGNEQFFGPGTRLTVL.

The genes are TRBV7-2 and TRBJ2-7; 10 bases agree with TRBD2. The V segment lost 0 bases and the J segment 4 bases; nucleotides outside the gene matches: 9. Germline assignment: CDR1 SGHTA and CDR2 FQGNSA. The CDR3 runs to 17 residues. The CDR3 loop reads CASSLASGRTGGYEQYF. DNA of the CDR3: TGTGCCAGCAGCTTAGCTAGCGGGAGGACCGGGGGGTACGAGCAGTACTTC.